This entry is about one T cell receptor (beta chain). This clone's antigen is unknown. One base away there is no much larger clone; base qualities are not given. The data derive from a study of blood T cells in healthy people across ages (dated by TCRdb to between 2014 and 2017). About the study as a whole: In model experiments, template switching captured about one uniquely barcoded TCR beta cDNA molecule for every two T cells. Donors were grouped into four age groups: young (average approximately 15 years), middle-aged (roughly 37), aged (around 56) and long-lived (around 82). To avoid experimental bias, donors of different ages were spread randomly across the sequencing lanes. The study measured age-related changes in TCR beta repertoire diversity using deep sequencing normalized with unique cDNA molecular identifiers. For two donors (one aged 18 to 29 and one aged 80 or older), the study analyzed two additional independent replicas of 1 million unique cDNA reads from the same blood draw. Broad study findings and their caveats: Observed TCR beta diversity per million T cells fell roughly linearly with age, and a significant reduction was already apparent by age about 38. There was a strong correlation between observed TCR beta diversity and the percentage of naive T cells measured by flow cytometry. The CMV infection status of donors was not known, potentially confounding age-related changes in expanded clonotypes. Conclusive comparison of naive and antigen-experienced compartments was prevented by the profiling of bulk unsorted PBMCs. Compared with the aged group, the long-lived group had more naive CD4+ T cells, fewer expanded clones and increased TCR diversity, a pattern suggesting age selection. Estimates of total diversity based on one million sequenced T cells were considered lower bounds and underestimates.

According to the germline V gene, CDR1 reads SGHTA and CDR2 reads FQGNSA. Trimming accounts for 2 bases at V and 11 bases at J, while the number of junction bases matched to no gene is 11. From the cysteine through the phenylalanine, the CDR3 covers 15 amino acids. Only the CDR3 DNA stays, 45 bases, in frame from base 1. Libraries were prepared through 5' RACE. These reads were obtained on an Illumina HiSeq 2500. A second about 7 to 11 cycle PCR used a sample-barcoded 5' primer and a J-beta primer mix. A unique molecular identifier was introduced onto each TCR beta cDNA molecule by a template-switch 5' adaptor carrying 12 random nucleotides. At least 2.5 million CDR3-containing paired-end reads were obtained from each sample. All of the RNA was converted into first-strand cDNA using the Mint cDNA synthesis kit, with a TRBC-specific oligonucleotide serving as the primer. All cDNA was treated with uracil-DNA glycosylase and then went through a first 18-cycle PCR with the universal primers M1SS and BC2_uni_R. The study's processing was this. Each sample was normalized by randomly selecting 1 million high-quality reads, each carrying a distinct molecular identifier. Instead of being binned into consensus sequences, reads that shared molecular identifiers were thrown out. MiTCR, set to a Q25 quality threshold and the strictest error-elimination algorithm, was used for CDR3 identification, clonotype clustering and error correction. A nonparametric unseen species model with Euler transformation was used to estimate a lower bound on total TCR beta diversity. TCRdb trimmed public reads at Q25 via fastp, called clones via MiXCR and kept in-frame beta chains. Merged by CDR3 protein, the rows form single entries marked with the most common genes and DNA. The V and J calls and clone size are TCRdb's, not the authors'. In all, the sample holds fewer than 700,000 distinct CDR3 sequences, and over 40% of those were seen once. The ten largest account for around 30% of the sample.

Systemically healthy Caucasian individuals from Russia, approximately 39 in total and aged about 6 to 100 years, were included as donors. Roughly 9 milliliters of peripheral blood were drawn from each donor into EDTA-treated Vacutainer tubes. Ficoll-Paque density-gradient centrifugation was used to isolate PBMCs, with at least 7 million obtained per sample. Trizol reagent was used to extract total RNA from PBMCs, with at least 5.5 micrograms per sample. For every donor, flow cytometry on a PBMC aliquot measured the percentage of naive CD45RAhigh/CD27high T cells. The sequence joins TRBV7-2 to TRBJ2-5; TRBD2 aligns with 10 central bases. This TCR was sampled from a man older than 75 in good health. The sample was blood. CDR3 loop: CASSLQSGRGNEQYF. The sequenced DNA is TGTGCCAGCAGCTTACAAAGCGGGAGGGGCAATGAGCAGTACTTC.